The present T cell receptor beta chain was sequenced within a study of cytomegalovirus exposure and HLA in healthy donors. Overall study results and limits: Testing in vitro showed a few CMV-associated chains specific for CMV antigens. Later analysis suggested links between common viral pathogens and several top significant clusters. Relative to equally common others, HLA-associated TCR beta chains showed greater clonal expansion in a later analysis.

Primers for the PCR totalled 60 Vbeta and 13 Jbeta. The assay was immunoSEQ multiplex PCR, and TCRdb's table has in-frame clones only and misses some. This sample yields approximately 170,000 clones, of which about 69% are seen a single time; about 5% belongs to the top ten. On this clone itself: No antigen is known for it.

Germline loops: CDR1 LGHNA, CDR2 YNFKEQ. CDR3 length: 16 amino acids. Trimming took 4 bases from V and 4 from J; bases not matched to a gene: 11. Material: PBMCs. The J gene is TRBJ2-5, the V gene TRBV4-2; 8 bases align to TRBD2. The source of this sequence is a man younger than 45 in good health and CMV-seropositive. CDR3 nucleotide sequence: TGTGCCAGCAGCCCCCATGGCGGGGGGCCGTTAGAGACCCAGTACTTC. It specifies CASSPHGGGPLETQYF.